This TCR beta chain was sequenced for a study of blood T cell repertoires in COVID-19. Study in general: The United States, Italy and Spain provided the acute and convalescent COVID-19 samples. Sample material is recorded as cDNA or gDNA derived from T cells, B-cell-depleted T cells, or PBMCs.

This clone showed up just once. Trimming at V came to 3 bases and at J to 2 bases, leaving 2 bases not matched to a gene. The CDR3 has 14 residues. The germline V gene has CDR1 SEHNR and CDR2 FQNEAQ (reference sequence). Study processing details: Amplification with reference gene primers provided the estimates of nucleated cell counts. Profiling relied on immunoSEQ multiplex PCR, and the TCRdb table lists in-frame clones only, not all of them. The V and J calls and clone size were taken over from that table, and D and trimming were inferred from the DNA. The sample records around 130,000 clones, over 75% being singletons.

The chain employs TRBV7-9 and TRBJ2-3, with 7 bases lining up with TRBD1. This sequence was found in a man in his 70s with active COVID-19. The sequencing input was peripheral blood. The DNA of the CDR3 is TGTGCCAGCAGCTTGGGACAGACCACAGATACGCAGTATTTT. This sequence encodes CASSLGQTTDTQYF.